Here is one TCR beta chain with its context. The antigen is unknown. With 60 Vbeta and 13 Jbeta primers, the PCR was carried out. Assay used: immunoSEQ multiplex PCR; TCRdb lists only in-frame clones, some missing. The sample has some 38,000 clones; 68% are singletons. This sample is part of a study of cytomegalovirus exposure and HLA in healthy donors. Findings and caveats of the study: When presence/absence was analysed, sequencing depth was taken to be roughly uniform across donors.

Looked up from germline, CDR1 is SNHLY and CDR2 is FYNNEI. The CDR3 contains 13 residues. V was clipped by 9 bases and J by 6 bases; unmatched bases: 10. Regarding donors, all were healthy bone marrow donors. The sequencing input was PBMCs. The TCR originated in a man aged 40-50 years in good health and CMV-seronegative. J is TRBJ2-7 and V is TRBV2, with 8 bases matching TRBD1. This chain's CDR3 is CAREKGQAGEQYF. The CDR3 nucleotides are TGTGCCAGAGAGAAGGGACAGGCGGGCGAGCAGTACTTC.